One TCR beta chain is described in this entry. Its antigen remains unidentified. The data were obtained in a study of cytomegalovirus exposure and HLA in healthy donors. Findings and caveats of the study: The listing of roughly 160 TCR beta chains classed them as cytomegalovirus-associated. Diagnosis of cytomegalovirus status made by the classifier reportedly showed high specificity and sensitivity. That first-cohort TCR clusters tended to co-occur in the 120 or so validation repertoires was found in a later analysis. Generally TCR sequences proved uncommon, though certain public TCRs appeared in numerous donors.

The J segment lost 0 bases and the V segment lost 2 bases, leaving 7 bases of the junction unmatched. CDR1 and CDR2 (germline): SGDLS, YYNGEE. The CDR3 sequence is 16 residues long. Here immunoSEQ multiplex PCR was the method, and the copy in TCRdb shows in-frame clones only, minus some. The sample has 200,000 to 250,000 clones; approximately 90% are singletons. The clonotype was recovered from a woman between 18 and 29 years old in good health and CMV-seronegative. This chain joins TRBV9 and TRBJ1-1; 7 positions agree with TRBD1. Sequenced: PBMCs. In DNA form, the CDR3 reads TGTGCCAGCAGCGTTGGACAGGCTCACCTGAACACTGAAGCTTTCTTT. Translating it yields CASSVGQAHLNTEAFF. The full variable domain, its missing parts supplied by reference TRBV9 and TRBJ1-1, is DSGVTQTPKHLITATGQRVTLRCSPRSGDLSVYWYQQSLDQGLQFLIQYYNGEERAKGNILERFSAQQFPDLHSELNLSSLELGDSALYFCASSVGQAHLNTEAFFGQGTRLTVV.